This is a list of T cell receptor beta chains from one sample in a study of blood T cell repertoires in COVID-19. The data were produced by immunoSEQ multiplex PCR, yet TCRdb's version contains in-frame clones alone and is incomplete. The sample has about 210,000 clones, 75% to 90% seen once. The sample was peripheral blood. These receptors all come from a woman aged 40 to 50 with acute or convalescent COVID-19. CDR3s include the opening cysteine and the closing phenylalanine or tryptophan.

j_call v_call cdr3_aa
TRBJ1-2 TRBV6-5 CASSPASGQDYGYTF
TRBJ1-5 TRBV7-2 CASSGGTGGNQPQHF
TRBJ1-1 TRBV28 CASSRQGRTEAFF
TRBJ2-6 TRBV6-5 CASGRDNSGANVLTF
TRBJ2-2 TRBV3-1/TRBV3-2 CASSYYAGVNTGELFF
TRBJ1-3 TRBV23-1 CASSQSFRGRIGNTIYF
TRBJ1-2 TRBV5-1 CASSERDSPNYGYTF
TRBJ2-3 TRBV13 CASSLGSGGTDTQYF
TRBJ1-5 TRBV6-6 CASTRGTINQPQHF
TRBJ2-1 TRBV6-5 CASSYYGRGADNEQFF